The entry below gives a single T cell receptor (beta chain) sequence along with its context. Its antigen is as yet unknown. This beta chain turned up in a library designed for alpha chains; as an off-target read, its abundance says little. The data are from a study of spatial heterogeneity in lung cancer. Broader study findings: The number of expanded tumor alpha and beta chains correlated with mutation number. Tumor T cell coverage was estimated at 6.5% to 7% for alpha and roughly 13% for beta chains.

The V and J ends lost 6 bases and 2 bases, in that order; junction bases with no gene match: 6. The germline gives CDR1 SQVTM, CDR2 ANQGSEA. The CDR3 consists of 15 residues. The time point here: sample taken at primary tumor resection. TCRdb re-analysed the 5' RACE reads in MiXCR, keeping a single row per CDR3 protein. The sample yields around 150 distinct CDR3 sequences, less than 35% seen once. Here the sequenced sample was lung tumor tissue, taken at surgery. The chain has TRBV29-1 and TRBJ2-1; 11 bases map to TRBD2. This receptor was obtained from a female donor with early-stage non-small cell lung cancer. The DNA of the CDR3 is TGCAGCGTAGATACTAGCGGGAGAACCTACAATGAGCAGTTCTTC. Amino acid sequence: CSVDTSGRTYNEQFF.